A selection of T cell receptor beta chains follows, all from one sample in a study of blood T cell repertoires in COVID-19. The assay was immunoSEQ multiplex PCR, and TCRdb's table has in-frame clones only and misses some. The sample contains over 200,000 clones, roughly 87% of which appear only once. Sequenced material: peripheral blood. The receptors were sampled from a man between 35 and 55 years old with active or convalescent COVID-19. The CDR3 runs from the conserved cysteine through the conserved F or W. A D gene is named only where the DNA matches it firmly. Only part of the rows carry a size: once, few, many, or a class if the clone is expanded.

TRBD2,TRBJ2-5,.,TRBV10-2,CASSEIETSSGGYQETQYF,TGCGCCAGCAGCGAAATTGAAACTTCTAGCGGGGGGTACCAAGAGACCCAGTACTTC
.,TRBJ1-2,few,TRBV7-9,CASSRERATANYGYTF,TGTGCCAGCAGCCGGGAGAGGGCAACCGCTAACTATGGCTACACCTTC
TRBD1,TRBJ2-2,.,TRBV6-6,CASSQPRTGNLNTGELFF,TGTGCCAGCAGTCAACCGAGGACAGGGAACTTGAACACCGGGGAGCTGTTTTTT
TRBD1,TRBJ1-1,.,TRBV28,CASSSTGVDTEAFF,TGTGCCAGCAGTTCGACAGGGGTTGACACTGAAGCTTTCTTT
.,TRBJ2-1,.,TRBV28,CASSFRNEQFF,TGTGCCAGCAGTTTTCGGAATGAGCAGTTCTTC
TRBD2,TRBJ2-1,once,TRBV19,CASRTSGSGSSYNEQFF,TGTGCCAGTAGGACTAGCGGGAGTGGGAGCTCCTACAATGAGCAGTTCTTC
TRBD1,TRBJ1-4,.,TRBV5-4,CASSQTGGPNEKLFF,TGTGCCAGCAGCCAGACAGGGGGCCCTAATGAAAAACTGTTTTTT
TRBD2,TRBJ2-1,.,TRBV5-1,CASIAGDLANEQFF,TGCGCCAGCATCGCGGGAGACCTCGCCAATGAGCAGTTCTTC
.,TRBJ1-6,few,TRBV2,CASSVTQEDNSPLHF,TGTGCCAGCAGTGTTACGCAGGAGGATAATTCACCCCTCCACTTT
.,TRBJ1-5,.,TRBV7-6,CASSPEGLGNQPQHF,TGTGCCAGCAGCCCGGAGGGACTCGGCAATCAGCCCCAGCATTTT
TRBD1,TRBJ1-4,.,TRBV9,CASSTTWGQGYEKLFF,TGTGCCAGCAGTACAACCTGGGGACAGGGTTACGAAAAACTGTTTTTT
TRBD1,TRBJ2-7,.,TRBV3-1/TRBV3-2,CASSLSGTANEQYF,TGTGCCAGCAGCCTCTCCGGGACAGCGAACGAGCAGTACTTC
TRBD2,TRBJ2-5,.,TRBV5-1,CASSLGDYSETQYF,TGCGCCAGCAGCTTGGGGGACTATTCGGAGACCCAGTACTTC
.,TRBJ2-5,.,TRBV28,CASSLFRGYETQYF,TGTGCCAGCAGTTTGTTCCGGGGTTATGAGACCCAGTACTTC
TRBD2,TRBJ2-7,.,TRBV19,CASSTGGGDEQYF,TGTGCCAGTAGTACGGGAGGTGGAGACGAGCAGTACTTC
TRBD1,TRBJ2-2,.,TRBV6-5,CASSQQGARELFF,TGTGCCAGCAGTCAACAGGGGGCCAGGGAGCTGTTTTTT
.,TRBJ1-3,.,TRBV30,CAWTGGHSGNTIYF,TGTGCCTGGACGGGTGGTCACTCTGGAAACACCATATATTTT
TRBD2,TRBJ2-7,once,TRBV5-1,CASSLGTSGSYEQYF,TGCGCCAGCAGCCTCGGGACTAGCGGGAGCTACGAGCAGTACTTC